The sequence of this TCR beta chain was determined in a study of T cells in Graves' hyperthyroidism and ophthalmopathy. The study, taken as a whole, reports: Blood also held most thyroid clonotypes expanded beyond 0.001.

V lost 2 bases, J lost 3 bases, and 4 bases lay in between. Germline CDR1 and CDR2: SGHDT and YYEEEE. This CDR3 comprises 12 residues. Ten or more counts support this clonotype. What it recognizes is unknown. This may arise from a read error, as a much more abundant clone is one base away. Each diagnosis drew on symptoms, thyroxine, TRAb, thyroid ultrasound and orbital computed tomography findings. Regions amplified from RNA transcripts were the TCR beta CDR3 regions. An initial round of RT-PCR targeting the TCR CDR3 relied on the HTBI primer set. From the multiplex PCR reads, TCRdb called clonotypes with MiXCR, one entry per CDR3 protein. The table records approximately 300,000 distinct CDR3 sequences, approximately 17% of them present only once.

This clonotype was obtained from a woman aged 60-75 years with Graves' ophthalmopathy. Sequencing input: blood. The V gene is TRBV5-6, the J gene TRBJ2-3, with unresolved D. The CDR3 coding sequence is TGTGCCAGCAGCTTACAGACAGATACGCAGTATTTT. Protein sequence: CASSLQTDTQYF.